This T cell receptor (beta chain) was identified in a study of response to subunit inactivated influenza vaccine. One entry per CDR3 protein, called by TCRdb with MiXCR from the RT-PCR reads. The sample has 400,000 to 650,000 distinct CDR3 sequences, around 7.9% seen once. Findings and caveats of the study: Seasonal influenza vaccination, on each occasion, was suggested by the authors to recruit few new T cells.

Germline CDR1 reads DFQATT; CDR2 reads SNEGSKA (reference sequence). The V end was cut by 3 bases, the J end by 2 bases, with 14 bases between. CDR3 length: 14 residues. In the case of this clonotype: Its antigen is currently unknown.

The chain employs TRBV20-1 and TRBJ2-7; D is ambiguous. The source is a man between 50 and 69 years old who received an inactivated influenza vaccine. The sequences come from PBMCs from blood, collected 23 to 25 months after vaccination. CDR3 sequence: CSARYQDHPYEQYF. CDR3 sequence (DNA): TGCAGTGCTAGGTATCAGGATCACCCCTACGAGCAGTACTTC.